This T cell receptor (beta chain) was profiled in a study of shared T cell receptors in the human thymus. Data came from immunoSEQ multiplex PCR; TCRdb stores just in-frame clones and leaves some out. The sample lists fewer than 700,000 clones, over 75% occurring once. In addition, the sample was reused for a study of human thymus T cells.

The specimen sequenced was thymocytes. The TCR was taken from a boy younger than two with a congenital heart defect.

The DNA of the CDR3 is TGTGCCAGCAGTTTAACTGTGACTAGCGGCTACAATGAGCAGTTCTTC. Its protein product is CASSLTVTSGYNEQFF. The chain carries TRBV27 and TRBJ2-1; TRBD2 matches 9 bases. This CDR3 has 16 residues. Trimming cost V 2 bases and J 3 bases; bases outside gene matches: 5. Germline CDR1 MNHEY, CDR2 SMNVEV (reference sequence).